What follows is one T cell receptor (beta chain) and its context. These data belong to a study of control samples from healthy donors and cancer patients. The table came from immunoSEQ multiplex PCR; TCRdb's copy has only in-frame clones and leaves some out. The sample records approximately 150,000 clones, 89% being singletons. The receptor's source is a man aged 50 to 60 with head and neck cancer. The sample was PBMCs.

DNA of the CDR3: TGTGCCAGCAGCGTACAGGGGATGGGCTATGGCTACACCTTC. It specifies CASSVQGMGYGYTF. V is TRBV13 and J is TRBJ1-2, with 7 nucleotides matching TRBD1. Germline V lookup: CDR1 PRHDT, CDR2 FYEKMQ (reference sequence). V lost 5 bases to trimming and J lost 4 bases; unmatched junction nucleotides: 7. The CDR3 consists of 14 residues.